The rows below give T cell receptor beta chains drawn from one sample of a study of vaccination and CD4 T cells after COVID-19. Their antigens are not known. One entry per CDR3 protein results from TCRdb running MiXCR on the PCR reads. The sample lists about 11,000 distinct CDR3 sequences, about 40% seen once, with approximately 7.7% in the top ten. Sequencing used CD4+ T cells from blood, cultured in vitro. Receptor source: a human donor who had recovered from COVID-19. Each CDR3 is given with its conserved first and last residue. A D gene is named only where the DNA matches it firmly. Size is stated for part of the rows, as once, few or many counts, or as a class when the clone is expanded.

TRBV2	NA	NA	TRBJ2-3	TGTGCCAGCAGTGGGGGACCGCCCAGCACAGATACGCAGTATTTT	CASSGGPPSTDTQYF
TRBV2	NA	NA	TRBJ2-2	TGTGCCAGCAGAGGGGACGCCGGGGAGCTGTTTTTT	CASRGDAGELFF
TRBV20-1	TRBD1	few	TRBJ1-5	TGCAGTGCTAGTTATAGCCCAGGGGGCGATCAGCCCCAGCATTTT	CSASYSPGGDQPQHF
TRBV6-2/TRBV6-3	TRBD1	few	TRBJ2-5	TGTGCCAGCAGTTCAGACAGGGACCAAGAGACCCAGTACTTC	CASSSDRDQETQYF
TRBV7-2	NA	few	TRBJ1-2	TGTGCCAGCAGCAGTAATAACTATGGCTACACCTTC	CASSSNNYGYTF
TRBV7-8	NA	few	TRBJ1-1	TGTGCCAGCAGCTTAGCCAGGACACCGAACACTGAAGCTTTCTTT	CASSLARTPNTEAFF
TRBV6-1	NA	NA	TRBJ1-2	TGTGCCAGCAGTGGATCGTGGGGCAGGAAAAATGGCTACACCTTC	CASSGSWGRKNGYTF
TRBV5-6	NA	once	TRBJ2-7	TGTGCCAGCAGCTTTTCAGATCGGGGGCACGAGCAGTACTTC	CASSFSDRGHEQYF
TRBV7-2	NA	few	TRBJ1-5	TGTGCCAGCAGCTTCGTGAGGGGTCAGCCCCAGCATTTT	CASSFVRGQPQHF
TRBV10-2	NA	NA	TRBJ1-6	TGCGCCAGCATCTCGGCTAGCTCCTATAATTCACCCCTCCACTTT	CASISASSYNSPLHF
TRBV27	NA	few	TRBJ2-1	TGTGCCAGCAGTTTACGAGGGTTAGGCGACAATGAGCAGTTCTTC	CASSLRGLGDNEQFF
TRBV6-1	NA	NA	TRBJ2-3	TGTGCCAGCAAACAGGCCCACACAGATACGCAGTATTTT	CASKQAHTDTQYF
TRBV11-2	TRBD1	few	TRBJ1-6	TGTGCCAGCAGCTCTACAAGGACAGGGGCCATTAATTCACCCCTCCACTTT	CASSSTRTGAINSPLHF
TRBV6-1	TRBD1	few	TRBJ1-2	TGTGCCAGCAGTACAGGGGGGGACTACACCTTC	CASSTGGDYTF
TRBV2	TRBD2	NA	TRBJ2-7	TGTGCCAGCAGTGTGTCGGGAGGGGCCTACGAGCAGTACTTC	CASSVSGGAYEQYF
TRBV29-1	NA	few	TRBJ2-3	TGCAGCCCCTCGGGGGTTAACACAGATACGCAGTATTTT	CSPSGVNTDTQYF
TRBV6-5	TRBD2	NA	TRBJ2-1	TGTGCCAGCAGTTCCGTCGGGACTACCCCGAATGAGCAGTTCTTC	CASSSVGTTPNEQFF
TRBV4-3	TRBD1	NA	TRBJ1-6	TGCGCCAGCAGCCAAGGACAGGGGGCGACACCCCTCCACTTT	CASSQGQGATPLHF
TRBV12-3/TRBV12-4	NA	NA	TRBJ1-2	TGTGCCAGCAGTTTATTGAGAGGGGGAGAGGGTGGCTACACCTTC	CASSLLRGGEGGYTF
TRBV7-3	NA	NA	TRBJ2-3	TGTGCCAGCAGCTTACTTCCGCTACCGACAGATACGCAGTATTTT	CASSLLPLPTDTQYF
TRBV20-1	TRBD2	few	TRBJ2-1	TGCAGTGCTGTTAGCGGGCCAAACTCCTACAATGAGCAGTTCTTC	CSAVSGPNSYNEQFF
TRBV29-1	NA	NA	TRBJ1-2	TGCAGCGTTGACGGGGTTAACTATGGCTACACCTTC	CSVDGVNYGYTF
TRBV19	NA	NA	TRBJ1-2	TGTGCCAGTCAAAGCGGGGAAAACTATGGCTACACCTTC	CASQSGENYGYTF
TRBV15	NA	few	TRBJ1-2	TGTGCCACCAGCAGAGTTCCTTTTAGTTCAGCTAACTATGGCTACACCTTC	CATSRVPFSSANYGYTF
TRBV27	TRBD1	medium-sized	TRBJ2-2	TGTGCCAGCAGTTTATTCGGACAGGGTTTAAACACCGGGGAGCTGTTTTTT	CASSLFGQGLNTGELFF
TRBV10-3	NA	NA	TRBJ1-6	TGTGCCATCACCGGCAACTATAATTCACCCCTCCACTTT	CAITGNYNSPLHF
TRBV5-4	TRBD1	NA	TRBJ1-2	TGTGCCAGCAGAGTCCGTGACAGGGGGAAAGGGGGCTACACCTTC	CASRVRDRGKGGYTF
TRBV2	NA	few	TRBJ1-6	TGTGCCAGCAGTGAAGGGGGTAGGCCCTCTTCACCCCTCCACTTT	CASSEGGRPSSPLHF
TRBV20-1	TRBD2	few	TRBJ2-5	TGCAGTGCTTATAGCGGGAGGCTCCAAGAGACCCAGTACTTC	CSAYSGRLQETQYF
TRBV7-2	TRBD1	NA	TRBJ1-2	TGTGCCAGCGGCTCAAAACCCTGGACAGGGGCCTATGGCTACACCTTC	CASGSKPWTGAYGYTF
TRBV5-1	TRBD1	NA	TRBJ2-1	TGCGCCAGCAGCTTGCTTGGGACAGGGGGAAATGAGCAGTTCTTC	CASSLLGTGGNEQFF
TRBV14	TRBD2	NA	TRBJ2-1	TGTGCCAGCAGCTCCGTAGCGGGCTCCTACAATGAGCAGTTCTTC	CASSSVAGSYNEQFF
TRBV6-1	NA	NA	TRBJ1-3	TGTGCCAGCAGAGCGGGATTCTCTGGAAACACCATATATTTT	CASRAGFSGNTIYF
TRBV18	NA	NA	TRBJ2-4	TGTGCCAGCTCACTAAGCGAGGGGGGAAACATTCAGTACTTC	CASSLSEGGNIQYF
TRBV21-1	NA	NA	TRBJ2-7	TGTGCCAGCAGCTGCCCGAAGGGGCAATCCTACGAGCAGTACTTC	CASSCPKGQSYEQYF
TRBV20-1	NA	NA	TRBJ2-1	TGCAGTGCCCGAACAGGGAGCTCCTACAATGAGCAGTTCTTC	CSARTGSSYNEQFF
TRBV20-1	TRBD1	few	TRBJ1-2	TGCAGTGCTAGTACAGGGGACAGGTACTATGGCTACACCTTC	CSASTGDRYYGYTF
TRBV20-1	NA	NA	TRBJ2-3	TGCAGTGCGGAAAATGTGAGGTGGGAGTACAGAGATACGCAGTATTTT	CSAENVRWEYRDTQYF
TRBV7-2	NA	NA	TRBJ2-5	TGTGCCAGCAGCTTTCTAGAGACCCAGTACTTC	CASSFLETQYF
TRBV27	TRBD1	few	TRBJ2-3	TGTGCCAGCAGTTCCCTGACAGGGGGCACATGGACGCAGTATTTT	CASSSLTGGTWTQYF
TRBV7-2	NA	medium-sized	TRBJ1-2	TGTGCCAGCAGCTTAGATAGTTTCTATGGCTACACCTTC	CASSLDSFYGYTF